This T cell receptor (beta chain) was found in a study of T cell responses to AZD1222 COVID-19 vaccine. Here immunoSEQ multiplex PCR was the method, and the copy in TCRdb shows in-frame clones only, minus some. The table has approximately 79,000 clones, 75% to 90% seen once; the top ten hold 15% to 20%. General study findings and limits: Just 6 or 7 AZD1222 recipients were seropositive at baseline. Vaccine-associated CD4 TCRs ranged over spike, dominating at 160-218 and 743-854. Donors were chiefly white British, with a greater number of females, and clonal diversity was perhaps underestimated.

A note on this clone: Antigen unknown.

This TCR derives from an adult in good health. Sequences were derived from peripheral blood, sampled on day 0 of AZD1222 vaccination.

The CDR3 here is CASSIQGGGSGYTF. CDR3 nucleotides: TGTGCCAGTAGTATCCAAGGAGGGGGCAGTGGCTACACCTTC. The chain is built from TRBV19 and TRBJ1-2, with TRBD1 matching over 7 bases. Germline CDR1 LNHDA, CDR2 SQIVND (reference sequence). CDR3 size: 14 residues. Trimming took 3 bases from V and 7 from J; bases not matched to a gene: 8.